The clone carrying this T cell receptor beta chain appeared a few times. The antigen is unknown. This sample stems from a study of T-cell memory formation after mild COVID-19. Findings and limits, study-wide: The authors did not confirm SARS-CoV-2 specificity of second-wave clones peaking day 37.

The V and J ends lost 5 bases and 1 base respectively, with 14 bases between them. This CDR3 has 15 residues. Looked up from germline, CDR1 is SGHVS and CDR2 is FNYEAQ. 5'RACE primed from the constant segment yielded TCR alpha and TCR beta cDNA libraries bearing sample barcodes and UMIs. TCRdb recomputed calls from the 5' RACE reads with MiXCR, one row per CDR3 protein. The table includes approximately 250,000 distinct CDR3 sequences, 15% detected once. This TCR was recovered from an adult woman who had mild COVID-19 (a few samples of this study predate the infection). Cell type and time point are not known. The rearrangement joins TRBV7-6 to TRBJ1-1, with D perhaps matching TRBD1 (5 bases). Sequencing used PBMCs or a T cell subset sorted from them (not recorded which). In DNA, the CDR3 is TGTGCCAGCAGCAGAAGTGGGACCGAGAACACTGAAGCTTTCTTT. Its protein is CASSRSGTENTEAFF.